This TCR beta chain was profiled in a study of OX40 agonist ivuxolimab in advanced cancers. The repertoire was sequenced with immunoSEQ multiplex PCR; TCRdb's copy has only in-frame clones and lacks some. The sample holds more than 5,000 clones, around 66% seen once. Germline CDR1 is SGDLS and CDR2 is YYNGEE. The CDR3 has 14 amino acids. V dropped 3 bases and J dropped 6 bases, with 15 bases sitting between them. Points from the study as a whole: Antigen specificity of clonally expanded peripheral T cells was not established. Clonal expansion was seen in CD4+ and CD8+ blood T cells by week 6 at 0.1 to 3.0 mg/kg.

Details on this clone: Its antigen is unidentified.

The sequence derives from an adult with an advanced solid tumor such as melanoma, head and neck, liver or kidney cancer. The rearrangement joins TRBV9 to TRBJ1-2, with D tentatively TRBD1 (5 bases). The sequences come from CD4+ or CD8+ T cells sorted from blood, collected in a trial of the OX40 agonist ivuxolimab. The CDR3 reads CASSGGLGSDGYTF. CDR3 nucleotides: TGTGCCAGCAGCGGGGGACTGGGGTCGGATGGCTACACCTTC.